This TCR beta chain was obtained from a study of shared clonotypes between healthy human individuals. Broader study findings: Against clonotypes common to all four donors, non-shared ones had lower generation probabilities.

Measured with immunoSEQ multiplex PCR; TCRdb has only the in-frame clones, and not every one. This sample carries about 2 million clones, over 85% of them seen once, and the ten largest clones take 0.1% to 0.15%. The CDR3 length is 13 residues. V lost 4 bases and J lost 4; bases outside the gene matches: 3. CDR1 SQVTM and CDR2 ANQGSEA come from the germline V gene. A word on this clone: Its target is not known.

This chain links TRBV29-1 with TRBJ2-1; 8 bases fit TRBD2. The specimen sequenced was naive CD4+ T cells sorted from blood. The sample's subset: CD45RA+ positively selected. The sequence came from a man between 18 and 29 years old in good health. The chain's CDR3 is CSVGRGGYNEQFF. The CDR3 DNA reads TGCAGCGTTGGACGGGGGGGGTACAATGAGCAGTTCTTC.